This T cell receptor beta chain was sequenced during a study of CD8 T cells in Susac syndrome. Whole-study results and caveats: Around 15 Susac-specific public clones were found in total CD8+ repertoires and four or five in CD8+ TEMRA repertoires. Susac CD8+ cells expanded clonally the most in TEMRA cells and in active patients.

In regard to this clonotype: Its antigen is unidentified.

Reverse transcription used roughly 0.5 to 1 ug RNA and random hexamers. TCRdb processed the immunoSEQ multiplex PCR reads anew with MiXCR; each CDR3 protein has one entry. The top ten clones hold less than 0.25% of a sample with 100,000 to 150,000 distinct CDR3 sequences, about 94% of them seen once. Trimming left V 1 base short and J 2 bases short, with 12 bases between. Germline CDR1 and CDR2: SEHNR and FQNEAQ (reference sequence). The CDR3 is 15 amino acids. This chain joins TRBV7-9 and TRBJ2-7, with D perhaps TRBD2 (6 bases). The clonotype originates from a human donor with Susac syndrome. The sequenced material came from CD8+ T cells from PBMCs. The DNA for the CDR3 is TGTGCCAGCAGCTTAGGGGCCGCGGGGACCTACGAGCAGTACTTC. Amino acid sequence: CASSLGAAGTYEQYF.